The clone carrying this T cell receptor beta chain occurred many times. Its antigen remains unidentified. This sample is part of a study of T-cell reconstitution after alpha-beta-depleted transplantation in children. General study results and limits: The high TCRbeta diversity at day 60 in some patients came from surviving recipient T cells and thymic progenitors.

Unique molecular identifiers tagged the TCRbeta library. TCRdb re-analysed the PCR reads in MiXCR, keeping a single row per CDR3 protein. The data contain 70,000 or so distinct CDR3 sequences, roughly 11% of them singletons. Trimming removed 6 bases at V and 7 bases at J, with 11 bases between. Germline lookup yields CDR1 KGHDR and CDR2 SFDVKD. The CDR3 is 12 residues long. This sequence was found in a boy younger than 18 with acute myeloid leukemia, due to receive a stem cell transplant. The chain carries TRBV24-1 and TRBJ2-5; D call uncertain. The starting material was PBMCs, obtained before TCRalphabeta/CD19-depleted stem cell transplant. The DNA of the CDR3 is TGTGCCACCAGTCCCTCCCCCGGGACCCAGTACTTC. As protein: CATSPSPGTQYF.